These 17 T cell receptor beta chains came from one sample sequenced in a study of CD8 T cells in ankylosing spondylitis. One entry per CDR3 protein, called by TCRdb with MiXCR from the 5' RACE reads. The sample has under 450,000 distinct CDR3 sequences, 20% seen once. The sequencing input was blood, either unsorted or a sorted T cell fraction (not recorded which). These TCRs come from a male donor with ankylosing spondylitis or in good health (not recorded which).

This clonotype was recorded many times. The V call is TRBV29-1, the J call TRBJ2-1; perhaps TRBD1 as D (6 bases). The ends were cut back, 6 bases at V and 0 bases at J, with 12 bases in the middle. In germline, CDR1 is SQVTM, CDR2 ANQGSEA. CDR3 size: 14 residues. The CDR3 nucleotides read TGCAGCGTCAGCAGGGGATTCTCCTACAATGAGCAGTTCTTC. Its translation is CSVSRGFSYNEQFF.

The chain recombines TRBV27 with TRBJ2-1; D call uncertain. V was pared by 3 bases and J by 2 bases, with 11 bases between. The CDR3 loop spans 15 amino acids. Germline lookup yields CDR1 MNHEY and CDR2 SMNVEV (reference sequence). CDR3 residues: CASSFLERAYNEQFF. The CDR3 DNA sequence: TGTGCCAGCAGTTTTCTGGAAAGGGCCTACAATGAGCAGTTCTTC.

This clonotype was counted between two and nine times. The chain links TRBV4-1 to TRBJ2-2; 7 bases are shared with TRBD2. Germline loops: CDR1 MGHRA, CDR2 YSYEKL. Unmatched junction bases numbered 6, after V lost 4 bases and J lost 7 bases. CDR3 size: 14 residues. The chain's CDR3 is CASSPGLVDGELFF. The CDR3 coding sequence is TGCGCCAGCAGCCCAGGACTAGTGGACGGGGAGCTGTTTTTT.

To note about this clonotype: A junction end diverges from the germline sequence, so it may reflect a read error. This rearrangement joins TRBV13 to TRBJ1-2; D not resolved. CDR1 is PRHDT, CDR2 FYEKMQ, per germline (reference sequence). The CDR3 extends over 13 amino acids. Here the CDR3 DNA reads TGTGCCAGCAGCTTAGCCGGCAATCGTCCCGCCTCCTTC. It codes for CASSLAGNRPASF.

The table lists this clonotype with a count of one. The chain has TRBV12-3 or TRBV12-4 and TRBJ2-5, with D possibly matching TRBD2 (5 bases). V was cut by 1 base and J by 1 base, with 10 bases left in between. This CDR3 has 15 residues. The CDR3 protein is CASSLGASTQETQYF. Written as DNA, the CDR3 is TGTGCCAGCAGTTTAGGGGCTAGCACCCAAGAGACCCAGTACTTC.

Only a few counts were recorded for this clonotype. The V gene is TRBV3-1, the J gene TRBJ2-7, with unresolved D. This CDR3 is built from 16 residues. Germline loops: CDR1 LGHDT, CDR2 YNNKEL (reference sequence). Trimming removed 0 bases from V and 0 bases from J, with 12 bases in between. CDR3: CASSQDARQPSYEQYF. In DNA, the CDR3 is TGTGCCAGCAGCCAAGATGCTAGACAACCCTCCTACGAGCAGTACTTC.

Only a few counts were recorded for this clonotype. V usage is TRBV5-6 and J usage is TRBJ2-3; D unclear. The CDR3 runs to 15 residues. Germline CDR1 and CDR2: SGHDT and YYEEEE. Trimming removed 4 bases at V and 2 bases at J, with 14 bases between. CDR3 in DNA: TGTGCCAGCAGCCCCCGAGCGAAATACACAGATACGCAGTATTTT. Translation gives CASSPRAKYTDTQYF.

The V and J genes are TRBV7-8 and TRBJ1-2; 8 nucleotides match TRBD1. The CDR3 runs to 14 residues. The V gene end was trimmed by 5 bases and the J gene end by 7 bases; junction bases not matched to a gene: 9. CDR1 and CDR2 (germline): SGHVS, FQNEAQ. CDR3 in DNA: TGTGCCAGCAGCGCAGGACAGGGTCTGGCTGGCTACACCTTC. Amino acid sequence: CASSAGQGLAGYTF.

The chain has TRBV20-1 and TRBJ2-7, with a tentative D call TRBD1 (5 bases). From germline, CDR1 is DFQATT and CDR2 SNEGSKA (reference sequence). V dropped 6 bases and J dropped 0 bases, with 12 bases sitting between them. CDR3 size: 13 residues. The CDR3 sequence is CSAVQANSYEQYF. For the CDR3, the DNA is TGCAGTGCCGTACAGGCAAACTCCTACGAGCAGTACTTC.

V and J are TRBV11-3 and TRBJ2-7, with D unresolved. The germline V and J ends were trimmed by 4 bases and 3 bases, with 10 bases remaining between them. The CDR3 runs 13 residues. Germline CDR1 is SGHNT and CDR2 is YENEEA. This CDR3 reads CASSSPLGYEQYF. CDR3 bases: TGTGCCAGCAGCTCACCTCTGGGCTACGAGCAGTACTTC.

This clonotype was counted between two and nine times. The J gene is TRBJ2-6, the V gene TRBV15, with TRBD2 as a possible D gene (6 bases). Germline CDR1 reads LNHNV; CDR2 reads YYDKDF (reference sequence). V lost 3 bases to trimming and J lost 0 bases, with 6 bases between them. This CDR3 contains 15 residues. The CDR3 DNA sequence: TGTGCCACCAGCAGCGGGAGCTCTGGGGCCAACGTCCTGACTTTC. Its protein is CATSSGSSGANVLTF.

The CDR3 spells CASRPLVDGYNEQFF. DNA of the CDR3: TGTGCCAGCAGACCCCTAGTGGACGGCTACAATGAGCAGTTCTTC. The gene calls are TRBV6-1 and TRBJ2-1, with unresolved D. Germline V gives CDR1 MNHNS, CDR2 SASEGT. Trimming cost V 6 bases and J 3 bases, with 15 bases left between them. This CDR3 is built from 15 residues.

The table lists this clonotype with a few counts. The rearrangement uses TRBV6-1 and TRBJ2-2; D remains ambiguous. The CDR3 has 14 amino acids. Germline CDR1 reads MNHNS; CDR2 reads SASEGT. With 3 bases removed from V and 3 bases from J, the gap between germline ends came to 8 bases. The CDR3 reads CASSEGMYTGELFF. In nucleotides, the CDR3 is TGTGCCAGCAGTGAGGGCATGTACACCGGGGAGCTGTTTTTT.

This clonotype was seen only a few times. This chain links TRBV9 with TRBJ2-7; TRBD1 matches 7 bases. J was trimmed by 7 bases and V by 7 bases; bases with no gene match: 14. Germline-derived CDR1 and CDR2 are SGDLS and YYNGEE. The CDR3 contains 14 residues. CDR3 residues: CASPRDRGMGEQYF. CDR3 nucleotides: TGTGCCAGCCCCCGGGACAGAGGGATGGGGGAGCAGTACTTC.

This clonotype was seen only once. The chain joins TRBV12-3 or TRBV12-4 to TRBJ2-5, with a tentative D call TRBD1 (6 bases). Trimming took off 3 bases at V and 5 bases at J, with 16 bases between the two ends. The CDR3 sequence is 15 residues long. The CDR3 protein is CASSFRGVGMETQYF. CDR3 DNA sequence: TGTGCCAGCAGTTTCAGGGGCGTCGGTATGGAGACCCAGTACTTC.

In this sample, this clonotype turned up a few times. The chain has TRBV29-1 and TRBJ2-5; 12 bases align to TRBD2. Per germline, CDR1 SQVTM and CDR2 ANQGSEA. The CDR3 is 17 amino acids. V was pared by 0 bases and J by 5 bases, with 10 bases of the junction left unmatched. The CDR3, as DNA: TGCAGCGTTGAAGACCCCGGACTAGCGGGGATTGGGGAGACCCAGTACTTC. Translating it yields CSVEDPGLAGIGETQYF.

The chain links TRBV4-2 to TRBJ2-2, with D uncertain. The germline CDR1 and CDR2 sequences are LGHNA and YNFKEQ. The V gene lost 0 bases and the J gene lost 7 bases, with 12 bases spanning the gap. The CDR3 contains 15 residues. CDR3 sequence (DNA): TGTGCCAGCAGCCAAGAGGACCCACCGGGCGGGGAGCTGTTTTTT. Amino acid sequence: CASSQEDPPGGELFF.